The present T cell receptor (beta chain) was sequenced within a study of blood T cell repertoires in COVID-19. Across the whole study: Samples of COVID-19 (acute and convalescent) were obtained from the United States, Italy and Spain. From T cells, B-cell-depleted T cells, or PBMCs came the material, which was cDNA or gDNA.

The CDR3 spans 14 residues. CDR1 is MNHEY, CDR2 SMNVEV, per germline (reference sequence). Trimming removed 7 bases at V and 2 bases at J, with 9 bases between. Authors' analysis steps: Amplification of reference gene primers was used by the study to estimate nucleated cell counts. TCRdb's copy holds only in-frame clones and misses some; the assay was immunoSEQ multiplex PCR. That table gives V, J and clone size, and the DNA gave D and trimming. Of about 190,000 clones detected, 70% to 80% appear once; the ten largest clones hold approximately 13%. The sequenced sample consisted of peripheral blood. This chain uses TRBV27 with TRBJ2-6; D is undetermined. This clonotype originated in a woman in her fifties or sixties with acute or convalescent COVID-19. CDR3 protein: CASTQFPGANVLTF. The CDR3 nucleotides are TGTGCCAGCACCCAGTTCCCTGGGGCCAACGTCCTGACTTTC.